Reported below is one T cell receptor (beta chain). The data are from a study of blood T cell repertoires in COVID-19. The V end lost 6 bases, the J end lost 4 bases, and 18 bases lay between the germline ends. Germline V gene sequence: CDR1 MNHEY, CDR2 SVGAGI. CDR3 length equals 15 residues. The method was immunoSEQ multiplex PCR; TCRdb's version includes in-frame clones alone and lacks a portion of them. The sample lists roughly 150,000 clones, roughly 81% occurring once. This TCR came from an elderly woman with COVID-19, enrolled during active disease. Sequences were obtained from peripheral blood. The V and J genes are TRBV6-5 and TRBJ1-2, with a weak D call TRBD1 (5 bases). Here the CDR3 reads CASSAGFFATYGYTF. The DNA for the CDR3 is TGTGCCAGCAGCGCAGGGTTTTTTGCAACCTATGGCTACACCTTC.